This is a list of T cell receptor beta chains from one sample in a study of CD8 T cells in ankylosing spondylitis. TCRdb reprocessed the 5' RACE reads via MiXCR and lists one record per CDR3 protein. Among 200,000 to 250,000 distinct CDR3 sequences listed, roughly 25% were seen once. Sample: blood, either unsorted or a sorted T cell fraction (not recorded which). The receptors here all came from a male donor with ankylosing spondylitis or in good health (not recorded which). The CDR3 runs from the conserved cysteine through the conserved F or W. D genes are given only for firm matches. Some rows have no size entry. The others give once, few or many, or a class for an expanded clone.

V	size	J	D	DNA	CDR3
TRBV20-1	.	TRBJ2-7	TRBD2	TGCAGTGCTAGTTTGACTAGCGGGGCCCACTACGAGCAGTACTTC	CSASLTSGAHYEQYF
TRBV20-1	.	TRBJ2-3	TRBD2	TGCAGTGCCCTCACTAGCGGGCGACCCTCCACAGATACGCAGTATTTT	CSALTSGRPSTDTQYF
TRBV6-2/TRBV6-3	many	TRBJ2-1	TRBD2	TGTGCCAGCAGTGTAGGGTCTAGCGGGAGTGAGCAGTTCTTC	CASSVGSSGSEQFF
TRBV29-1	.	TRBJ2-7	.	TGCAGCGTTGCGACAGGATCCTACGAGCAGTACTTC	CSVATGSYEQYF
TRBV9	many	TRBJ1-4	.	TGTGCCAGCAGCGTAGCCGGGGGAACTAATGAAAAACTGTTTTTT	CASSVAGGTNEKLFF
TRBV6-5	many	TRBJ2-3	.	TGTGCCAGCAGTTACTTCCGCCGGGATACGCAGTATTTT	CASSYFRRDTQYF
TRBV6-1	.	TRBJ2-1	TRBD2	TGTGCCAGCAGAAGACTAGCGGGAGTGAATGAGCAGTTCTTC	CASRRLAGVNEQFF
TRBV4-2	many	TRBJ2-2	TRBD2	TGTGCCAGCAGCCGAGGACTAGCGGGAGTTTCCGGGGAGCTGTTTTTT	CASSRGLAGVSGELFF
TRBV5-1	.	TRBJ2-1	.	TGCGCCAGCAGCTTGGTGGCCTACAATAAGCAGTTCTTC	CASSLVAYNKQFF
TRBV30	few	TRBJ2-2	.	TGTGCCTGGAGTGAAGCGAACACCGGGGAGCTGTTTTTT	CAWSEANTGELFF
TRBV12-3/TRBV12-4	.	TRBJ2-7	TRBD2	TGTGCCAGCAGCCCTAGCGGGAAGAGCTCCTACGAGCAGTACTTC	CASSPSGKSSYEQYF
TRBV29-1	.	TRBJ2-5	.	TGCAGCGTTGATCTGCAGCAAGAGACCCAGTACTTC	CSVDLQQETQYF
TRBV11-2	.	TRBJ2-3	.	TGTGCCAGCAGCCAAACCCCGGGGCCCCAGTATTTT	CASSQTPGPQYF
TRBV5-5	.	TRBJ1-4	TRBD1	TGTGCCAGCAGCTTGTCCGACAGGGGAAATGAAAAACTGTTTTTT	CASSLSDRGNEKLFF
TRBV19	.	TRBJ1-5	.	TGTGCCAGTAGTATTGCGGGGCCCAATCAGCCCCAGCATTTT	CASSIAGPNQPQHF
TRBV2	.	TRBJ2-3	TRBD2	TGTGCCAGCAGTGGAGCGGCGGGAGGGCCGAGGGCAGATACGCAGTATTTT	CASSGAAGGPRADTQYF
TRBV5-6	few	TRBJ2-3	.	TGTGCCAGCAGCGGGGGGACAGCAGATACGCAGTATTTT	CASSGGTADTQYF
TRBV5-1	.	TRBJ2-1	TRBD2	TGCGCCAGCAGCCCCAGCGGGAGGGCCTTGAATGAGCAGTTCTTC	CASSPSGRALNEQFF
TRBV11-2	.	TRBJ2-1	.	TGTGCCAGCAGCTTATTGAGACACGGACAGTTCTTC	CASSLLRHGQFF
TRBV20-1	many	TRBJ1-1	.	TGCAGTGCTAGAGTATGGGGGCCTGAAGCTTTCTTT	CSARVWGPEAFF
TRBV29-1	.	TRBJ2-7	TRBD1	TGCAGCGTTGAAACGGACAGGGGGCCAGAGCAGTACTTC	CSVETDRGPEQYF
TRBV29-1	many	TRBJ2-2	.	TGCAGCGTTGGGGGGCGAGCGAACACCGGGGAGCTGTTTTTT	CSVGGRANTGELFF
TRBV15	many	TRBJ2-1	TRBD2	TGTGCCACCATAGGAAGCGGGAGGGCCGGTGAGCAGTTCTTC	CATIGSGRAGEQFF
TRBV5-6	many	TRBJ2-3	TRBD2	TGTGCCAGCAGCTTGAGGCCTAGCGGGAGGGCTACAGATACGCAGTATTTT	CASSLRPSGRATDTQYF
TRBV28	many	TRBJ1-5	.	TGTGCCAGCGGAGGATGGACACTGAATCAGCCCCAGCATTTT	CASGGWTLNQPQHF
TRBV4-3	.	TRBJ2-3	TRBD2	TGCGCCAGCAGCCAAGCGGTAGCGGGAGAAGATACGCAGTATTTT	CASSQAVAGEDTQYF
TRBV6-5	many	TRBJ2-1	TRBD2	TGTGCCAGCAGTTACTACCCTAGCGGGAACTCCTACAATGAGCAGTTCTTC	CASSYYPSGNSYNEQFF
TRBV10-3	many	TRBJ2-3	TRBD2	TGTGCCATCAGTGATCCGGGACTAGCGGGAACAGATACGCAGTATTTT	CAISDPGLAGTDTQYF
TRBV4-1	many	TRBJ2-3	TRBD2	TGCGCCAGCAGCCAAGAAGCACTAGCGGGAGATACGCAGTATTTT	CASSQEALAGDTQYF
TRBV6-1	.	TRBJ2-1	.	TGTGCCAGCAGTCGGGAATACACAGGGACAAGCTCCTACAATGAGCAGTTCTTC	CASSREYTGTSSYNEQFF
TRBV27	.	TRBJ2-5	TRBD1	TGTGCCAGCAGCAACAGGGGAGTCGGACAAGAGACCCAGTACTTC	CASSNRGVGQETQYF
TRBV5-1	many	TRBJ1-4	.	TGCGCCAGCAGCTTGAACAGTCGGGCCATAAATGAAAAACTGTTTTTT	CASSLNSRAINEKLFF
TRBV29-1	many	TRBJ2-5	.	TGCAGCGCGCCAACAGGGTCCAAATCTACCCAGTACTTC	CSAPTGSKSTQYF
TRBV20-1	many	TRBJ2-2	.	TGCAGTGCTCGGGACCCGGGCACCGGGGAGCTGTTTTTT	CSARDPGTGELFF
TRBV15	few	TRBJ1-2	.	TGTGCCACCAGCAGAGTGGGGGGTTTGGGCTACACCTTC	CATSRVGGLGYTF
TRBV5-1	many	TRBJ1-5	.	TGCGCCAGCAGCGTGGACGGAGGGGGGAAGCCCCAGCATTTT	CASSVDGGGKPQHF
TRBV20-1	many	TRBJ2-1	.	TGCAGTGCTCCGGGGACTGGTGGGACCTACAATGAGCAGTTCTTC	CSAPGTGGTYNEQFF
TRBV7-9	many	TRBJ2-3	TRBD2	TGTGCCAGCAGCTTTCAGCGGGAGGGAGATACGCAGTATTTT	CASSFQREGDTQYF
TRBV5-1	.	TRBJ2-7	.	TGCGCCAGCAGCTTGGGCTGGAACATGGGCGAGCAGTACTTC	CASSLGWNMGEQYF
TRBV20-1	few	TRBJ2-4	TRBD1	TGCAGTGCTCCGGACCAGGGGGCACGGGATCTCCGATTC	CSAPDQGARDLRF
TRBV5-6	many	TRBJ2-1	TRBD2	TGTGCCAGCATAGCGGGAGGGGGTTCCAATGAGCAGTTCTTC	CASIAGGGSNEQFF
TRBV20-1	few	TRBJ2-1	TRBD1	TGCAGTGCTAGGGGACAGCTTACTCTCTCCTACAATGAGCAGTTCTTC	CSARGQLTLSYNEQFF
TRBV29-1	.	TRBJ2-1	.	TGCAGCGTCGAGGGGGCAGGGAGGGAATACAATGAGCAGTTCTTC	CSVEGAGREYNEQFF
TRBV6-2/TRBV6-3	once	TRBJ2-7	.	TGTGCCAGCAGAGTACAGGGCTACGAGCAGTACTTC	CASRVQGYEQYF
TRBV7-7	many	TRBJ2-2	.	TGTGCTAGCAGCTTATCGGGCGCACTCACCGGGGAGCTGTTTTTT	CASSLSGALTGELFF
TRBV10-3	many	TRBJ2-5	.	TGTGCCATCTCTCCAGCCTCCTCCCAAGAGACCCAGTACTTC	CAISPASSQETQYF
TRBV6-5	many	TRBJ1-2	TRBD1	TGTGCCAGCAGTTCCCATCGGGACAGCTCCTATGGCTACACCTTC	CASSSHRDSSYGYTF
TRBV5-1	few	TRBJ1-1	TRBD1	TGCGCCAGCAGCTTGTTCGGACTTGGACAGGTGAACACTGAAGCTTTCTTT	CASSLFGLGQVNTEAFF
TRBV20-1	.	TRBJ2-7	.	TGCAGTGCTAGAGAGAGGAGGGTGGCGCAGTACTTC	CSARERRVAQYF
TRBV6-5	many	TRBJ2-7	TRBD2	TGTGCCAGCAGTTACCGAGAGCGGGGGAACTACGAGCAGTACTTC	CASSYRERGNYEQYF
TRBV7-2	few	TRBJ2-1	.	TGTGCCAGCAGCTCAGCTAGGGGCAATGAGCAGTTCTTC	CASSSARGNEQFF